The 16 T cell receptor beta chains reported below all come from one sample, sequenced in a study of human T cells and chemical hapten exposure. Time point meaning: pre-sensitization, week 0. Treatment described: therapeutic diphenylcyclopropenone sensitization with weekly scalp DPC. TCRdb re-analysed the RACE reads in MiXCR, keeping a single row per CDR3 protein. The data show over 300,000 distinct CDR3 sequences, roughly 5% seen once. The input for sequencing was whole blood, taken in connection with sensitization to the hapten diphenylcyclopropenone (DPC). The receptor set was obtained from a woman between 45 and 65 years old with alopecia areata. Some clones in this sample may be carry-over from other donors' samples.

Many counts were recorded for this clonotype. The rearrangement joins TRBV29-1 to TRBJ2-7, with D unresolved. Trimming shortened V by 6 bases and J by 2 bases, and 11 bases separated the two germline ends. The CDR3 is 12 residues long. Germline V gene data show CDR1 as SQVTM and CDR2 as ANQGSEA. CDR3 nucleotides: TGCAGCGTCGCCGGGTCCACCTACGAGCAGTACTTC. This encodes CSVAGSTYEQYF.

This clonotype was seen at least ten times. The CDR3 is CASSQDVPSGRDGELFF. CDR3 coding DNA: TGTGCCAGCAGCCAAGATGTTCCTAGCGGGAGGGATGGGGAGCTGTTTTTT. The chain is built from TRBV4-2 and TRBJ2-2; 12 bases map to TRBD2. Losses at the gene ends were 0 bases for V and 8 bases for J; bases not matched to a gene: 7. The germline CDR1 and CDR2 sequences are LGHNA and YNFKEQ. The CDR3 consists of 17 residues.

The chain carries TRBV7-9 and TRBJ1-4, with 7 bases identical to TRBD1. The junction had 7 bases not matched to a gene; V was cut back by 4 bases and J by 8 bases. CDR1 and CDR2 (germline): SEHNR, FQNEAQ (reference sequence). CDR3 length: 14 amino acids. The CDR3, as DNA: TGTGCCAGCAGCTCTCCCAAGGACAGGGAAAAACTGTTTTTT. Translation: CASSSPKDREKLFF. Variable domain in full (rest from reference TRBV7-9 and TRBJ1-4): DTGVSQNPRHKITKRGQNVTFRCDPISEHNRLYWYRQTLGQGPEFLTYFQNEAQLEKSRLLSDRFSAERPKGSFSTLEIQRTEQGDSAMYLCASSSPKDREKLFFGSGTQLSVL.

The table lists this clonotype with a few counts. The rearrangement joins TRBV15 to TRBJ2-7; TRBD1 might be the D (5 bases). The CDR3 consists of 13 residues. Germline loops: CDR1 LNHNV, CDR2 YYDKDF (reference sequence). Trimming took off 5 bases at V and 3 bases at J, with 11 bases between the two ends. The CDR3 loop is CATSYIRGYEQYF. The CDR3 DNA reads as TGTGCCACCAGCTATATAAGGGGCTACGAGCAGTACTTC.

Ten or more counts support this clonotype. The rearrangement links TRBV12-3 or TRBV12-4 to TRBJ2-5; 8 bases agree with TRBD2. After removal of 6 bases from V and 3 bases from J, the junction contained 9 bases not matched to a gene. The CDR3 consists of 15 residues. The DNA for the CDR3 is TGTGCCAGCAGCCCCGTCCGGGGGGGGGAAGAGACCCAGTACTTC. As protein: CASSPVRGGEETQYF.

The V and J genes are TRBV29-1 and TRBJ1-2, with D maybe TRBD1 (5 bases). The CDR3 is 15 amino acids. V was trimmed by 4 bases and J by 2 bases, leaving 17 bases between them. Germline assignment: CDR1 SQVTM and CDR2 ANQGSEA. The CDR3 is CSVATPQGVNYGYTF. CDR3 coding DNA: TGCAGCGTTGCTACCCCCCAGGGTGTCAACTATGGCTACACCTTC.

This clonotype was found many times. The genes are TRBV7-2 and TRBJ2-3; 11 bases match TRBD2. With 2 bases clipped from V and 5 bases from J, the junction kept 12 bases outside the gene matches. Germline-derived CDR1 and CDR2 are SGHTA and FQGNSA. This CDR3 contains 18 residues. CDR3 sequence (DNA): TGTGCCAGCAGCTTAAAGAGCCTAGCGGGGGGCTCAATAGATACGCAGTATTTT. Protein: CASSLKSLAGGSIDTQYF.

This clonotype was recorded a few times. V gene TRBV3-1 combines with J gene TRBJ2-2; no clear D gene. The V gene's germline CDR1 is LGHDT and CDR2 YNNKEL (reference sequence). This CDR3 is built from 15 residues. V dropped 1 base and J dropped 1 base, with 7 bases sitting between them. DNA of the CDR3: TGTGCCAGCAGCCAAGGCAGAAGGAACACCGGGGAGCTGTTTTTT. It encodes CASSQGRRNTGELFF.

This clonotype was detected only a few times. J is TRBJ2-5 and V is TRBV9; either TRBD1 or TRBD2 may supply D (6 bases each). CDR3 length equals 16 residues. CDR1 is SGDLS, CDR2 YYNGEE, per germline. Trimming took off 3 bases at V and 3 bases at J, with 18 bases between the two ends. As DNA, the CDR3 is TGTGCCAGCAGCGCCTTCGGGGGCGGAGTGGAAGAGACCCAGTACTTC. Protein sequence: CASSAFGGGVEETQYF.

This clonotype was detected a few times. The chain joins TRBV2 to TRBJ1-5; D is perhaps TRBD1 (6 bases). Germline V gene data show CDR1 as SNHLY and CDR2 as FYNNEI. V was cut by 6 bases and J by 7 bases, with 19 bases left in between. This CDR3 comprises 15 residues. The CDR3 nucleotides read TGTGCCAGCAGGGTGACAGGCGATCACGGACAGCCCCAGCATTTT. This sequence encodes CASRVTGDHGQPQHF.

This clonotype was found once. Since a much larger clone is just one base distant, this may be a read error. The rearrangement joins TRBV6-4 to TRBJ2-1, with D perhaps matching TRBD2 (6 bases). There are 14 residues in the CDR3. The V gene lost 0 bases and the J gene lost 13 bases, with 16 bases spanning the gap. Germline V gene data show CDR1 as MRHNA and CDR2 as SNTAGT. CDR3 sequence reads: CASSDSLSSVVQFF. The CDR3 region has the DNA TGTGCCAGCAGTGACTCTCTCTCTAGCGTGGTACAGTTCTTC.

In nucleotides, the CDR3 is TGTGCCAGCAGCTTAGATGGGATGGGGAATGAGCAGTTCTTC. Amino acids: CASSLDGMGNEQFF. The chain has TRBV11-3 and TRBJ2-1; no definite D call. Per the germline V gene, CDR1 is SGHNT and CDR2 is YENEEA. The CDR3 is made up of 14 amino acids. The V gene lost 0 bases and the J gene lost 7 bases, with 10 bases spanning the gap.

This clonotype was seen many times. The genes are TRBV3-1 and TRBJ2-1; possible D gene TRBD2, 5 bases. This CDR3 region has 12 residues. V lost 8 bases to trimming and J lost 7 bases, with 12 bases between them. CDR1 is LGHDT and CDR2 is YNNKEL in the germline V gene (reference sequence). The CDR3 region is CASAGPGNEQFF. As DNA, the CDR3 is TGTGCCAGCGCGGGCCCGGGGAATGAGCAGTTCTTC.

With respect to this clonotype: This may arise from a read error, as a much more abundant clone is one base away. The rearrangement links TRBV7-9 to TRBJ2-1, with D perhaps given as TRBD1 or TRBD2 (5 bases each). Germline loops: CDR1 SEHNR, CDR2 FQNEAQ (reference sequence). The V end was cut by 5 bases, the J end by 9 bases, with 23 bases between. The CDR3 spans 16 residues. The CDR3, as DNA: TGTGCCAGCAGCCCCGTTTCAGAGCGGTGGGGCGGTGAGCAGTTCTTC. Translation gives CASSPVSERWGGEQFF.

The chain is built from TRBV20-1 and TRBJ1-2; no reliable D call. The germline CDR1 and CDR2 sequences are DFQATT and SNEGSKA (reference sequence). The CDR3 covers 11 residues. The V end was cut by 0 bases, the J end by 8 bases, with 7 bases between. This chain's CDR3 is CSAREIGGYTF. In DNA form, the CDR3 reads TGCAGTGCTAGAGAGATCGGGGGCTACACCTTC.

This clonotype has ten or more counts. J is TRBJ2-6 and V is TRBV9; D call uncertain. V was shortened by 0 bases and J by 4 bases, with 5 bases between the two germline ends. The CDR3 spans 14 residues. Germline assignment: CDR1 SGDLS and CDR2 YYNGEE. This chain's CDR3 is CASSVVGGANVLTF. The CDR3 DNA reads as TGTGCCAGCAGCGTAGTAGGAGGGGCCAACGTCCTGACTTTC. The full variable domain, in which reference TRBV9 and TRBJ2-6 provide the parts outside the CDR3, is DSGVTQTPKHLITATGQRVTLRCSPRSGDLSVYWYQQSLDQGLQFLIQYYNGEERAKGNILERFSAQQFPDLHSELNLSSLELGDSALYFCASSVVGGANVLTFGAGSRLTVL.